The rows below give T cell receptor beta chains drawn from one sample of a study of shared clonotypes between healthy human individuals. Data came from immunoSEQ multiplex PCR; TCRdb stores just in-frame clones and leaves some out. Here the sample spans 740,000 or so clones, more than 70% being singletons. Specimen: memory CD4+ T cells sorted from blood. These receptors originate from a woman between 25 and 40 years old in good health. Both conserved end residues are part of each CDR3. A D gene is named only where the DNA matches it firmly. Expanded clones are given a class, and other clones once, few, many or no size at all.

V gene	clone size	J gene	D gene	CDR3 DNA	CDR3 protein
TRBV4-2	NA	TRBJ2-7	NA	TGTGCCAGCAGCCAAGAACTAACAGAGAGCTCCTACGAGCAGTACTTC	CASSQELTESSYEQYF
TRBV6-5	NA	TRBJ2-3	NA	TGTGCCAGCAGGGATCCACAAGATACGCAGTATTTT	CASRDPQDTQYF
TRBV9	NA	TRBJ2-7	NA	TGTGCCAGCAGCGTAGGACCCGCGGCCAGCGAGCAGTACTTC	CASSVGPAASEQYF
TRBV28	NA	TRBJ2-3	NA	TGTGCCAGCAGCCCAGCGGGGCAGGGACAACACACAGATACGCAGTATTTT	CASSPAGQGQHTDTQYF
TRBV7-7	NA	TRBJ2-2	NA	TGTGCCAGCAGCTTTGGGGTACGGACCGGGGAGCTGTTTTTT	CASSFGVRTGELFF
TRBV7-9	NA	TRBJ2-3	NA	TGTGCCAGCAGCCCCCTTTTCCGACCCATTACAGATACGCAGTATTTT	CASSPLFRPITDTQYF
TRBV7-9	NA	TRBJ1-1	NA	TGTGCCAGCAGCGCAGGTCGGGGCGAGGCTTTCTTT	CASSAGRGEAFF
TRBV5-6	NA	TRBJ2-5	NA	TGTGCCAGCAGTTACCCCCGGGGGCGGGAGACCCAGTACTTC	CASSYPRGRETQYF
TRBV27	NA	TRBJ1-4	NA	TGTGCCACCCGGACAGTTAATAATGAAAAACTGTTTTTT	CATRTVNNEKLFF
TRBV28	NA	TRBJ2-6	TRBD1	TGTGCCATTCGGACAGGGGGACTGTCTGGGGCCAACGTCCTGACTTTC	CAIRTGGLSGANVLTF
TRBV6-5	NA	TRBJ2-1	TRBD2	TGTGCCAGCACCAGACTAGCGGGAGAGAATGAGCAGTTCTTC	CASTRLAGENEQFF
TRBV28	NA	TRBJ1-1	NA	TGTGCCAGCTCCATAGACGCGGGCTTGAACACTGAAGCTTTCTTT	CASSIDAGLNTEAFF
TRBV7-3	NA	TRBJ2-5	NA	TGTGCCAGCAGCTTAATTCCGTCAGAGACCCAGTACTTC	CASSLIPSETQYF
TRBV11-2	NA	TRBJ1-1	TRBD1	TGTGCCAGCAGCCACCCCGGACAGGTAATGAACACTGAAGCTTTCTTT	CASSHPGQVMNTEAFF
TRBV27	NA	TRBJ2-7	NA	TGTGCCAGCAGTCCTCACGGGACTGCGCAGTACTTC	CASSPHGTAQYF
TRBV7-9	few	TRBJ2-2	NA	TGTGCCAGTAACAGGGATACCGGGGAGCTGTTTTTT	CASNRDTGELFF
TRBV2	NA	TRBJ2-7	TRBD2	TGTGCCAGCAGTGAGCGGGAGGAATCCTACGAACAGTACTTC	CASSEREESYEQYF
TRBV7-2	NA	TRBJ2-1	TRBD1	TGTGCCAGCAGCATCGACAGGGGGTCTCACAATGAGCAGTTCTTC	CASSIDRGSHNEQFF
TRBV9	NA	TRBJ2-3	NA	TGTGCCAGCAGCGCCCGACAGGACTCCGGTGATACGCAGTATTTT	CASSARQDSGDTQYF
TRBV7-2	NA	TRBJ2-2	TRBD2	TGTGCCAGCAGCTTAGTCTTAGCGGGAGTAGCTGGGGAGCTGTTTTTT	CASSLVLAGVAGELFF